This record concerns one T cell receptor (beta chain) sequence. No antigen is known for it. TCR repertoire donors were approximately 11 juvenile idiopathic arthritis patients with active disease who had not reached inactive disease, 3 polyarticular and 8 oligoarticular. The median age of the TCR-sequenced patients was just under 12 years (range roughly 2.2-25), and their median disease duration was roughly 7 years (range 0.2-19.1). Samples for TCR repertoire analysis came from two centres in Italy. Peripheral blood mononuclear cells were separated on a Histopaque-1077 density gradient and then cryopreserved in approximately 90% FCS with around 10% DMSO. The data stem from a study of synovial regulatory T cells in juvenile arthritis (dated by TCRdb to about 2015). Study-level background: Among the sequenced patients, a few were classified as therapy-naive, methotrexate plus infliximab was given to one, methotrexate was given to five or six, and treatment information was unavailable for one. The study compared the TCRbeta CDR3 repertoires of blood iaTreg cells, other blood Treg cells and synovial fluid Treg cells taken from matched patient samples. Effector T cell subsets from the study cohort were also sequenced for comparisons, but the Treg dataset by itself includes only blood Treg cells and synovial fluid Treg cells. TCR repertoire comparisons included Treg and Teff subsets from approximately eleven JIA patients with active disease. Beyond this particular receptor, the publication reports: Synovial Treg cells shared more CDR3 sequences with iaTreg cells than with other blood Treg cells; Chao-Jaccard similarity confirmed closer relation. Lower TCR diversity was observed in blood iaTreg cells than in other blood Treg cells, consistent with antigen-driven expansion. iaTreg TCR repertoires were largely private across patients and partially overlapped with synovial Teff and blood CPL repertoires.

For CDR1 and CDR2, the germline V gene (reference sequence) lists SEHNR and FQNEAQ. Including the terminal cysteine and phenylalanine, the CDR3 comprises 11 residues. DNA was not recorded. Libraries were made using the immunoSEQ multiplex PCR assay. Adaptive Biotechnologies carried out the TCRbeta CDR3 sequencing. As for the authors' bioinformatics: To assess repertoire similarity, the researchers used the Chao-modified Jaccard index along with median clonotype overlap taken from 200 random subsamples at equal sample size. Similarity analyses were performed using either productive nucleotide sequences or in silico-translated amino acid sequences. Repertoires were compared using hierarchical clustering with single linkage and t-SNE, both based on Chao-modified Jaccard distances. Repertoire diversity was assessed with the Renyi index over a range of alpha values after the sample sizes were normalised. TCRdb retrieved this table from immuneACCESS and kept in-frame rearrangements only. Not all clones are present; in checked studies, unresolved V genes account for under half, and no reason is known for the remainder. V and J calls and clone size are copied from that table; D and trimming were computed from the DNA. The sample's records list roughly 9,900 clones. 0.9% to 1.4% of the sample lies in the top ten.

The sequenced sample was Treg cells from blood. The cell subset or site label corresponds to: remaining (HLA-DR-negative) circulating blood Treg cells. This TCR was recovered from a donor aged 2-30 years with juvenile idiopathic arthritis. The rearrangement joined TRBV7-9 to TRBJ2-5. The CDR3 loop reads CASSLLQTQYF. The reference TRBV7-9 and TRBJ2-5 proteins fill in what lies around the CDR3, so the full variable domain reads DTGVSQNPRHKITKRGQNVTFRCDPISEHNRLYWYRQTLGQGPEFLTYFQNEAQLEKSRLLSDRFSAERPKGSFSTLEIQRTEQGDSAMYLCASSLLQTQYFGPGTRLLVL.